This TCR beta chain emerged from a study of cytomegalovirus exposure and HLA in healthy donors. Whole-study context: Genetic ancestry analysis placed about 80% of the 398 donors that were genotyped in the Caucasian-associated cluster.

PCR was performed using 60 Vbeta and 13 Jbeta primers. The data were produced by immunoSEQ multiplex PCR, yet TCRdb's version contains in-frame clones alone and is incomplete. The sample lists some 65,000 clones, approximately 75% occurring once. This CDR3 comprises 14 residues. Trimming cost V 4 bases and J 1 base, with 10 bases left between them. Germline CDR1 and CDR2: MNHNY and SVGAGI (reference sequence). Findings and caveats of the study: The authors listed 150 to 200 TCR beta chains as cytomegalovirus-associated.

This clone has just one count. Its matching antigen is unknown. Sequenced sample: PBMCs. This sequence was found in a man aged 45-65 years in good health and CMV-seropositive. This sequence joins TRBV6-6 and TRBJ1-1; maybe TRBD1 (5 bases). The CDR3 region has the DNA TGTGCCAGCAGTTGGCCAGACAGGAACACTGAAGCTTTCTTT. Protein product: CASSWPDRNTEAFF.